These 30 T cell receptor beta chains originate from one sample sequenced in a study of blood T cell repertoires in COVID-19. Profiling relied on immunoSEQ multiplex PCR, and the TCRdb table lists in-frame clones only, not all of them. Among hundreds of thousands of clones listed, about nine tenths were seen once. The sequenced material came from PBMCs or T cells enriched from blood (not recorded which). The receptors here all came from a man between 60 and 75 years old who had recovered from COVID-19.

The chain joins TRBV19 to TRBJ2-2; D is unclear. V was clipped by 6 bases and J by 2 bases, with 10 bases between them. CDR1 LNHDA and CDR2 SQIVND come from the germline V gene (reference sequence). The CDR3 sequence is 14 residues long. The CDR3 reads CASRAQPNTGELFF. The CDR3 nucleotides read TGTGCCAGTAGGGCCCAACCCAACACCGGGGAGCTGTTTTTT.

In this sample, this clone turned up once. The chain links TRBV18 to TRBJ2-7; 11 bases map to TRBD2. CDR1 is KGHSH, CDR2 LQKENI, per germline. CDR3 length: 21 amino acids. J lost 7 bases, V lost 6 bases, and 29 bases had no gene match. CDR3 sequence reads: CASSSTGAQGTSGTRAVEQYF. The CDR3 DNA reads TGTGCCAGCTCGTCAACCGGGGCCCAAGGGACTAGCGGCACCAGGGCTGTGGAGCAGTACTTC. Full variable domain (outside the CDR3, taken from reference TRBV18 and TRBJ2-7): NAGVMQNPRHLVRRRGQEARLRCSPMKGHSHVYWYRQLPEEGLKFMVYLQKENIIDESGMPKERFSAEFPKEGPSILRIQQVVRGDSAAYFCASSSTGAQGTSGTRAVEQYFGPGTRLTVT.

The chain carries TRBV6-1 and TRBJ1-5; D not certain. The germline V gene encodes CDR1 MNHNS and CDR2 SASEGT. Trimming removed 0 bases at V and 1 base at J, with 7 bases between. The CDR3 totals 15 residues. DNA of the CDR3: TGTGCCAGCAGTGAAGCCCAACAAAGCAATCAGCCCCAGCATTTT. Its protein product is CASSEAQQSNQPQHF.

This chain links TRBV3-1 (or the pseudogene TRBV3-2) with TRBJ2-3, with D possibly matching TRBD2 (7 bases). V lost 0 bases and J 5 bases, leaving 9 bases between the germline ends. The CDR3 extends over 14 amino acids. CDR1 LGHDT and CDR2 YNNKEL come from the germline V gene (reference sequence). The CDR3 sequence: CASSQDRGGDTQYF. The CDR3 DNA is TGTGCCAGCAGCCAAGATAGGGGGGGAGATACGCAGTATTTT.

This chain uses TRBV19 with TRBJ2-1; D possibly corresponds to TRBD2 (5 bases). Germline lookup yields CDR1 LNHDA and CDR2 SQIVND (reference sequence). The V end lost 5 bases, the J end lost 0 bases, and 11 bases lay between the germline ends. The CDR3 consists of 15 residues. The CDR3 DNA reads TGTGCCAGTAGTCCTAGAGGGAGCTCCTACAATGAGCAGTTCTTC. Its translation: CASSPRGSSYNEQFF.

V gene TRBV5-1 combines with J gene TRBJ2-7; a weak D match, TRBD2 (7 bases). The CDR3 spans 15 residues. Trimming pared 4 bases from V and 7 bases from J, leaving 21 bases between. CDR1 and CDR2 (germline): SGHRS, YFSETQ. DNA for the CDR3: TGCGCCAGCAGCCCCCCACAAGGGGGGGCGGGAGAGCAGTACTTC. Translated, it gives CASSPPQGGAGEQYF.

The chain recombines TRBV7-2 with TRBJ2-7; TRBD1 might be the D (5 bases). Trimming removed 1 base at V and 9 bases at J, with 16 bases between. The V gene's germline CDR1 is SGHTA and CDR2 FQGNSA. The CDR3 is 14 residues long. The CDR3 sequence is CASSLDWQGRMQYF. CDR3 nucleotides: TGTGCCAGCAGCTTAGATTGGCAGGGAAGGATGCAGTACTTC. The entire variable domain, with the rest obtained from reference TRBV7-2 and TRBJ2-7, is as follows: GAGVSQSPSNKVTEKGKDVELRCDPISGHTALYWYRQSLGQGLEFLIYFQGNSAPDKSGLPSDRFSAERTGGSVSTLTIQRTQQEDSAVYLCASSLDWQGRMQYFGPGTRLTVT.

V is TRBV5-1 and J is TRBJ1-1, with 10 bases lining up with TRBD1. The CDR3 length is 16 residues. The germline CDR1 and CDR2 sequences are SGHRS and YFSETQ. The junction had 2 bases not matched to a gene; V was cut back by 0 bases and J by 0 bases. The CDR3 protein is CASSLVTGGMNTEAFF. For the CDR3, the DNA is TGCGCCAGCAGCTTGGTGACAGGGGGCATGAACACTGAAGCTTTCTTT.

This chain links TRBV5-1 with TRBJ2-3, with D perhaps TRBD2 (6 bases). With 4 bases removed from V and 0 bases from J, the gap between germline ends came to 15 bases. Germline CDR1 SGHRS, CDR2 YFSETQ. The CDR3 loop spans 16 amino acids. The CDR3 loop reads CASSLVWGDSTDTQYF. CDR3 DNA sequence: TGCGCCAGCAGCCTCGTATGGGGGGATAGCACAGATACGCAGTATTTT.

V is TRBV6-5 and J is TRBJ2-3, with TRBD1 identical over 8 bases. CDR3 length: 15 residues. The J segment lost 0 bases and the V segment lost 10 bases, leaving 9 bases of the junction unmatched. Per the germline V gene, CDR1 is MNHEY and CDR2 is SVGAGI. The CDR3 nucleotides are TGTGCCACCAGAAGGGACAGGCCCAGCACAGATACGCAGTATTTT. Residues: CATRRDRPSTDTQYF.

The chain's CDR3 is CASSEEVAKETQYF. CDR3 bases: TGTGCCAGCAGTGAAGAGGTCGCAAAAGAGACCCAGTACTTC. The gene calls are TRBV25-1 and TRBJ2-5; no clear D gene. The CDR3 covers 14 residues. CDR1 is MGHDK, CDR2 SYGVNS, per germline. With 2 bases removed from V and 3 bases from J, the gap between germline ends came to 10 bases.

The chain links TRBV10-3 to TRBJ1-2; D is possibly TRBD1 (5 bases). Germline CDR1 and CDR2: ENHRY and SYGVKD. V lost 7 bases and J lost 3, with 21 bases in between. The CDR3 is 16 residues long. CDR3 sequence: CAIMGGRRGPDYGYTF. CDR3 DNA sequence: TGTGCCATCATGGGGGGAAGGCGGGGCCCGGACTATGGCTACACCTTC.

The V call is TRBV12-3 or TRBV12-4, the J call TRBJ2-5, with 7 bases that match TRBD2. With 3 bases clipped from V and 5 bases from J, the junction kept 3 bases outside the gene matches. The CDR3 loop spans 13 amino acids. The CDR3 loop reads CASSFAGVETQYF. DNA for the CDR3: TGTGCCAGCAGTTTTGCGGGAGTGGAGACCCAGTACTTC.

DNA for the CDR3: TGCGCCAGCAGTCAACCCCGCCGGGACAGAATAAAGTACAATGAGCAGTTCTTC. Its translation: CASSQPRRDRIKYNEQFF. This chain joins TRBV23-1 and TRBJ2-1, with 7 bases aligning to TRBD1. TRBV23-1 is filed as an ORF, its function uncertain. The CDR3 length is 18 residues. With V trimmed by 2 bases and J by 4 bases, 14 bases remained unmatched.

This clone was seen once. CDR3 amino acids: CASSQDTSGKGEQFF. The DNA of the CDR3 is TGCGCCAGCAGCCAAGATACTAGCGGGAAGGGTGAGCAGTTCTTC. This chain connects TRBV4-1 to TRBJ2-1, with 10 bases fitting TRBD2. Trimming took 0 bases from V and 9 from J; bases not matched to a gene: 5. From germline, CDR1 is MGHRA and CDR2 YSYEKL. The CDR3 covers 15 residues.

Only one count was recorded for this clone. V is TRBV9 and J is TRBJ2-3, with TRBD1 matching over 7 bases. Unmatched junction bases numbered 2, after V lost 3 bases and J lost 4 bases. The germline V gene encodes CDR1 SGDLS and CDR2 YYNGEE. This CDR3 comprises 13 residues. The CDR3 spells CASSAQGPDTQYF. For the CDR3, the DNA is TGTGCCAGCAGCGCACAGGGGCCAGATACGCAGTATTTT.

This chain connects TRBV7-3 to TRBJ2-6; D is undetermined. CDR1 and CDR2 (germline): SGHTA, FQGTGA. V was cut by 2 bases and J by 3 bases, with 5 bases left in between. The CDR3 consists of 14 residues. The DNA for the CDR3 is TGTGCCAGCAGCTTATCAGGTGGGGCCAACGTCCTGACTTTC. Protein product: CASSLSGGANVLTF.

The chain uses TRBV27 and TRBJ2-1, with a tentative D call TRBD1 (6 bases). This CDR3 region has 14 residues. The ends were cut back, 6 bases at V and 8 bases at J, with 17 bases in the middle. Germline CDR1 MNHEY, CDR2 SMNVEV (reference sequence). CDR3 residues: CASSRTVPGHEQFF. CDR3 DNA: TGTGCCAGCAGCAGGACAGTCCCAGGCCATGAGCAGTTCTTC.

This clone was counted a few times. The rearrangement uses TRBV3-1 (or the pseudogene TRBV3-2) and TRBJ1-6; D unclear. Germline CDR1 is LGHDT and CDR2 is YNNKEL (reference sequence). This CDR3 is built from 15 residues. The V gene lost 1 base and the J gene lost 5 bases, with 9 bases spanning the gap. The CDR3 bases are TGTGCCAGCAGCCAAGCATCGGGGAATAATTCACCCCTCCACTTT. It codes for CASSQASGNNSPLHF.

The chain combines TRBV13 with TRBJ2-7, with 9 bases that match TRBD2. Germline V gene lookup returns CDR1 PRHDT and CDR2 FYEKMQ (reference sequence). J gave up 6 bases and V 2 bases, and 11 bases lay outside the gene matches. This CDR3 contains 16 residues. DNA for the CDR3: TGTGCCAGCAGCTTACCCCCCCGCGGGAGGGTTCCCGAGCAGTACTTC. Protein sequence: CASSLPPRGRVPEQYF.

The chain is built from TRBV4-1 and TRBJ2-1; TRBD2 agrees at 10 bases. CDR1 and CDR2 from the germline V gene are MGHRA and YSYEKL. The CDR3 length is 16 residues. Unmatched junction bases numbered 8, after V lost 0 bases and J lost 9 bases. CDR3 in amino acids: CASSQEGLAGGVEQFF. CDR3 DNA sequence: TGCGCCAGCAGCCAAGAAGGTTTAGCGGGAGGTGTTGAGCAGTTCTTC.

The chain's CDR3 is CASSMTGGRVNTEAFF. CDR3 bases: TGTGCCAGCAGCATGACAGGGGGCAGGGTGAACACTGAAGCTTTCTTT. The chain combines TRBV28 with TRBJ1-1, with 10 bases fitting TRBD1. The CDR3 spans 16 residues. The ends lost 6 bases at V and 0 bases at J; junction bases unmatched: 7. CDR1 MDHEN and CDR2 SYDVKM come from the germline V gene.

This chain links TRBV5-1 with TRBJ2-7; 7 positions agree with TRBD1. The V and J ends lost 5 bases and 3 bases, in that order; junction bases with no gene match: 11. CDR1 is SGHRS and CDR2 is YFSETQ in the germline V gene. The CDR3 consists of 15 residues. The CDR3 nucleotides read TGCGCCAGCAGAAACGCCTGGGACAGTAGCTACGAGCAGTACTTC. Translating gives CASRNAWDSSYEQYF.

This clone was detected once. V gene TRBV5-1 combines with J gene TRBJ2-3; TRBD1 matches at 9 bases. CDR1 SGHRS and CDR2 YFSETQ come from the germline V gene. The trim removed 4 bases at V and 6 bases at J, leaving 6 bases unmatched. This CDR3 contains 14 residues. CDR3 DNA sequence: TGCGCCAGCAGCCACGGGACAGGGTCTGATACGCAGTATTTT. Protein: CASSHGTGSDTQYF.

The chain employs TRBV5-5 and TRBJ2-5; D uncertain. The CDR3 runs to 15 residues. CDR1 SGHKS and CDR2 YYEKEE come from the germline V gene (reference sequence). Trimming took off 7 bases at V and 0 bases at J, with 16 bases between the two ends. The CDR3, as DNA: TGTGCCAGCCTCCCACACGCGGTGGACCAAGAGACCCAGTACTTC. This codes for CASLPHAVDQETQYF.

The chain couples TRBV2 to TRBJ2-7; the match to TRBD1 covers 7 bases. The CDR3 is 14 amino acids. Germline V gives CDR1 SNHLY, CDR2 FYNNEI. The junction had 6 bases not matched to a gene; V was cut back by 6 bases and J by 1 base. CDR3 region: CASRLGTASYEQYF. The CDR3 DNA sequence: TGTGCCAGCAGACTCGGGACAGCATCCTACGAGCAGTACTTC.

This chain uses TRBV6-5 with TRBJ1-1; TRBD1 might be the D (5 bases). The CDR3 spans 14 residues. Germline CDR1 is MNHEY and CDR2 is SVGAGI. V was shortened by 4 bases and J by 4 bases, with 13 bases between the two germline ends. Here the CDR3 reads CASSWFVGGTEAFF. Here the CDR3 DNA reads TGTGCCAGCAGTTGGTTCGTGGGGGGCACTGAAGCTTTCTTT.

The gene calls are TRBV6-2 or TRBV6-3 and TRBJ2-7; TRBD1 is a possible D gene (6 bases). Trimming stripped 0 bases from V and 7 bases from J, with 22 bases between. Germline-derived CDR1 and CDR2 are MNHEY and SVGEGT. CDR3 length: 17 amino acids. In DNA form, the CDR3 reads TGTGCCAGCAGTTACTCGGCCCCGGGACACAGTTCTACGGAGCAGTACTTC. Translation gives CASSYSAPGHSSTEQYF.

This clone was detected only once. The chain recombines TRBV6-5 with TRBJ2-2; the D is unclear. Trimming stripped 5 bases from V and 5 bases from J, with 12 bases between. The germline gives CDR1 MNHEY, CDR2 SVGAGI. The CDR3 spans 14 residues. DNA for the CDR3: TGTGCCAGCAGTCCGAGGATATTAACCGGGGAGCTGTTTTTT. Encoded protein: CASSPRILTGELFF.

This clone was counted a few times. This rearrangement joins TRBV9 to TRBJ2-2, with 12 bases identical to TRBD1. The V gene end was trimmed by 4 bases and the J gene end by 9 bases; junction bases not matched to a gene: 7. The CDR3 totals 15 residues. Germline V gene data show CDR1 as SGDLS and CDR2 as YYNGEE. The chain's CDR3 is CASSSGTGGMWELFF. CDR3 nucleotide sequence: TGTGCCAGCAGCTCAGGGACAGGGGGCATGTGGGAGCTGTTTTTT. Variable domain in full (rest from reference TRBV9 and TRBJ2-2): DSGVTQTPKHLITATGQRVTLRCSPRSGDLSVYWYQQSLDQGLQFLIQYYNGEERAKGNILERFSAQQFPDLHSELNLSSLELGDSALYFCASSSGTGGMWELFFGEGSRLTVL.